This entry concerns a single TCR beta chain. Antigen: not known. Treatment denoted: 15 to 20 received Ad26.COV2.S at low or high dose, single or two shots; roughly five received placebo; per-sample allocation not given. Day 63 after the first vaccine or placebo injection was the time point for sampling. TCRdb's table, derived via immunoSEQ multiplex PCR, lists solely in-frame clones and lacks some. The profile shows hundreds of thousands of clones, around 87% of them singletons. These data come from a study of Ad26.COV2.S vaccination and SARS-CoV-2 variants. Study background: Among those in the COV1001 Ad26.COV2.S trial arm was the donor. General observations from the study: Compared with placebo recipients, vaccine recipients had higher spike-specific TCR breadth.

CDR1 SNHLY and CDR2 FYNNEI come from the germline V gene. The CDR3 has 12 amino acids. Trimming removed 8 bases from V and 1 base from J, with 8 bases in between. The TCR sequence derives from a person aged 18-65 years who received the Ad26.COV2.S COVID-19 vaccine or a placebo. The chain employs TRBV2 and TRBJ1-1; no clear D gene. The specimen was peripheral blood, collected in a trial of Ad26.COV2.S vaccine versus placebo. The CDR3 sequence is CASVRENTEAFF. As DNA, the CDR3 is TGTGCCAGCGTTAGGGAGAACACTGAAGCTTTCTTT.